Included here is one T cell receptor beta chain sequence, with context. CDR1 is SGDLS and CDR2 is YYNGEE in the germline V gene. J gave up 0 bases and V 0 bases, and 19 bases lay outside the gene matches. This CDR3 spans 23 amino acids. The data belong to a study of blood T cell repertoires in COVID-19. The overall study: Specimens from acute and convalescent COVID-19 originated in the United States, Italy and Spain. PBMCs, B-cell-depleted T cells, or T cells were the source of the cDNA or gDNA that made up the material.

As originally analysed: Nucleated cell counts were estimated from reference gene primer amplification. Clones were sequenced by immunoSEQ multiplex PCR, and TCRdb holds only the in-frame ones, with some missing. V and J calls and clone size are as listed in that table; D and trimming were resolved from the DNA. This sample has hundreds of thousands of clones, with about 87% found just once. This sequence was found in a woman aged 18-29 years who had recovered from COVID-19. Sequenced: PBMCs or T cells enriched from blood (not recorded which). This chain connects TRBV9 to TRBJ2-6; 9 nucleotides line up with TRBD1. In DNA, the CDR3 is TGTGCCAGCAGCGTAGAGGTTGTTGGGCGGGGACAGGGAAAGAACTCTGGGGCCAACGTCCTGACTTTC. Its translation: CASSVEVVGRGQGKNSGANVLTF.